Included here is one T cell receptor beta chain sequence, with context. This clonotype came up many times. No cognate antigen has been identified for it. Base-call qualities are not available, and no considerably larger clone is one nucleotide away. This specimen belongs to a study of T cells in Graves' hyperthyroidism and ophthalmopathy (dated by TCRdb to between 2018 and 2021). Background for the entire study: Peripheral blood was collected at initial diagnosis, before any treatment. The paper describes TCR Vbeta CDR3 sequencing of 135 peripheral blood samples, made up of fewer than 50 ophthalmopathy patients, around 73 hyperthyroidism patients and roughly 17 progressor patients. Whether ophthalmopathy could be predicted prospectively was tested in an independent validation cohort made up of 18 to 20 hyperthyroidism patients plus 17 patients who later progressed to ophthalmopathy. After sampling, hyperthyroidism patients received methimazole starting at 30 mg daily, and ophthalmopathy patients received high-dose intravenous methylprednisolone. In six Graves' hyperthyroidism patients, the study also compared T-cell repertoires from thyroid tissue with T-cell repertoires from blood. For training and testing, the roughly 93 patients in the discovery cohort were randomly divided in a 7:3 ratio. To identify TCR V-J signatures that set the groups apart, the researchers used a discovery cohort of 95 to 100 patients, made up of around 40 with Graves' ophthalmopathy and around 58 with stable Graves' hyperthyroidism.

TCR beta CDR3 regions were amplified from RNA transcripts. The first round of RT-PCR for the TCR CDR3 was performed with the HTBI primer set and the Qiagen OneStep RT-PCR kit. Libraries were constructed in a second round of multiplex PCR, after which size selection and purification were carried out. The libraries were sequenced on an Illumina HiSeq2000 using paired-end 100 bp reads. From the authors' description of their analysis: SOAPnuke was used to process the raw data, with reads discarded if the reads contained adapters or uncalled bases, had a mean Phred below 15, or lacked an exact constant-primer or identifier match. COPE v1.2.5 was used to merge high-quality paired reads, and clonotypes were defined as unique nucleotide sequences. Clonotypes were aligned to IMGT TRBV, TRBD and TRBJ reference segments using MiTCR v1.1. Analysis was restricted to V-J combinations with a frequency above 0.0001, which covered 99.2% of repertoires. A TCS score was defined as the ratio between F50 (clonal expansion) and ExV (chaos), using BLOSUM62-based TCRdist between CDR3 peptides within each V-J. Welch's t-statistics and random forest reduced just over 500 V-J features to roughly 13, which were used in a naive Bayes classifier (R e1071). TCRdb handled the public reads itself, with Q25 trimming in fastp and clone calling in MiXCR, and kept productive beta chains. Entries that share a CDR3 protein sequence are merged under the most common genes and DNA. The V and J calls reflect TCRdb's pipeline rather than the authors' work. This sample comprises fewer than 750,000 distinct CDR3 sequences, more than 12% of them detected only once. Clones ranked in the top ten supply approximately 12% of the sample.

The germline V gene supplies CDR1 ENHRY and CDR2 SYGVKD. Ends trimmed: V by 6 bases, J by 6 bases; bases unmatched to a gene: 5. Taken from cysteine to phenylalanine, the CDR3 has 14 residues. The kept DNA is CDR3 alone, 42 bases in frame from the first base. Ophthalmopathy patients had moderately to severely active disease, Clinical Activity Score of at least 3, NOSPECS grade of at least 4, and duration under 3 months. Exclusion was applied to patients with uncontrolled infections, other autoimmune diseases, pregnancy or lactation. Clinical symptoms, serum thyroxine and TRAb, thyroid ultrasound, and orbital computed tomography formed the basis for the diagnoses. PBMCs were separated from over 9 ml of fresh peripheral blood using Ficoll-Paque density gradient centrifugation. Total RNA was extracted using Trizol reagent, and RNA quality was assessed on an Agilent 2100 Bioanalyzer. Study-wide conclusions, independent of this receptor: Blood samples also contained most of the expanded thyroid clonotypes (frequency above 0.001), which suggests that blood repertoires may reflect thyroid immune responses. In validation, the model predicted progression to ophthalmopathy with around 71% sensitivity and approximately 78% specificity, a median of approximately 6.5 months before onset. In cross-validation, a model built on a 13 V-J signature told ophthalmopathy apart from stable hyperthyroidism with approximately 90% sensitivity and around 83% specificity, and in testing the same model reached 80%/75%. No statistical method was used to set the sample size in advance, and investigators knew the group allocation.

Recombination joined TRBV10-3 with TRBJ2-1; 10 middle bases align to TRBD2. The clonotype originates from a woman aged 45-59 years with Graves' ophthalmopathy. Sequenced: blood. The CDR3 region: CAIRKREGLNEQFF. The DNA is as follows: TGTGCCATCAGAAAGCGGGAGGGCCTCAATGAGCAGTTCTTC.